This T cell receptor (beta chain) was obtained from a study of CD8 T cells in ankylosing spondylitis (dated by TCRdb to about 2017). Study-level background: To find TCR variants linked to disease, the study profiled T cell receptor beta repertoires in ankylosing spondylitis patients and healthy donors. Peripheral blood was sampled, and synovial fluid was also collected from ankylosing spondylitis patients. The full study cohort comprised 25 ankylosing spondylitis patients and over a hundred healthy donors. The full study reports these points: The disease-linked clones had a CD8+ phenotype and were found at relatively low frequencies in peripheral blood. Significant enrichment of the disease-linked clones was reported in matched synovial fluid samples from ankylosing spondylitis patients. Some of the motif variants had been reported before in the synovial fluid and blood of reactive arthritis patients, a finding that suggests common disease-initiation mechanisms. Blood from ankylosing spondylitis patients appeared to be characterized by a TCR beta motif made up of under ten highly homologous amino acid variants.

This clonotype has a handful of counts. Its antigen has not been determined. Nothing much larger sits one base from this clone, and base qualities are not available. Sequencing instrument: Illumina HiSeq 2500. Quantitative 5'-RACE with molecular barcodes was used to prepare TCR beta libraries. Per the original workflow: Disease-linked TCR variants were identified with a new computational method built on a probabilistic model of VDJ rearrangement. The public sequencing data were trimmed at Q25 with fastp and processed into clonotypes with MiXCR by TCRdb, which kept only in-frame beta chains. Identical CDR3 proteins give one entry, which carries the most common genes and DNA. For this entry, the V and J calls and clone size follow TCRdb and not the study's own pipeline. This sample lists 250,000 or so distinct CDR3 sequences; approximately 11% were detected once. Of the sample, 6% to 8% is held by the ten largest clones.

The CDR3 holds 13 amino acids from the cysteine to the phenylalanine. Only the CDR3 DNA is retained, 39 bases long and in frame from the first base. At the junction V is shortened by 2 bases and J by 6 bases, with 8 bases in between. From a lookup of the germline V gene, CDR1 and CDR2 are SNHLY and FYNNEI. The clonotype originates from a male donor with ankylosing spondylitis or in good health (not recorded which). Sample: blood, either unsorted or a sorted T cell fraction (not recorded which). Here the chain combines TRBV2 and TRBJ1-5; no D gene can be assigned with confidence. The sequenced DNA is TGTGCCAGCAGTGAACCCACACCTCAGCCCCAGCATTTT. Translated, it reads CASSEPTPQPQHF.